These 2 T cell receptor beta chains were sequenced from one sample in a study of T-cell reconstitution after alpha-beta-depleted transplantation in children. Preparation of the TCRbeta library involved a method that used unique molecular identifiers. TCRdb re-analysed the PCR reads in MiXCR, keeping a single row per CDR3 protein. The data show hundreds of thousands of distinct CDR3 sequences, about 10% seen once. Specimen: PBMCs, collected before TCRalphabeta/CD19-depleted stem cell transplant. Every receptor here comes from a child aged 2 to 15 with inherited bone marrow failure, due to receive a stem cell transplant.

This clonotype was counted at least ten times. The chain uses TRBV12-3 or TRBV12-4 and TRBJ1-1; a possible D gene is TRBD1 (5 bases). Deletions cut 0 bases from V and 7 bases from J, with 12 bases between. The CDR3 runs to 14 residues. The CDR3 DNA sequence: TGTGCCAGCAGTTTAGCGCGGCGGGGGGTTGAAGCTTTCTTT. It is translated as CASSLARRGVEAFF.

The CDR3: CASSPGLSPLGTDTQYF. Here the CDR3 DNA reads TGCGCCAGCAGCCCTGGACTAAGTCCGCTTGGCACAGATACGCAGTATTTT. The chain combines TRBV5-1 with TRBJ2-3, with D possibly being TRBD2 (6 bases). The V gene lost 4 bases and the J gene lost 1 base, with 19 bases spanning the gap. Germline-derived CDR1 and CDR2 are SGHRS and YFSETQ. The CDR3 is made up of 17 amino acids.